The rows below give T cell receptor beta chains drawn from one sample of a study of T cells in Graves' hyperthyroidism and ophthalmopathy. TCRdb processed the multiplex PCR reads anew with MiXCR; each CDR3 protein has one entry. The table lists 600,000 to 850,000 distinct CDR3 sequences, about 17% of them singletons. The sequenced sample was blood. The receptors shown here come from a woman aged 45 to 65 with Graves' hyperthyroidism that later progressed to Graves' ophthalmopathy. The conserved cysteine and the conserved F or W are not part of the CDR3 here. Clone sizes are given selectively: once, few, many, or a class where the clone is expanded.

cdr3_length j_call v_call clone_size cdr3_aa
11 TRBJ2-2 TRBV6-5 . ASSYREAGELF
13 TRBJ2-7 TRBV20-1 few SAAFPGQGTYEQY
11 TRBJ1-2 TRBV20-1 few SARVKEVGGYT
13 TRBJ1-3 TRBV6-1 few ASTRETDSGNTIY
12 TRBJ1-6 TRBV7-2 . ASRWTAYSSPLH
10 TRBJ1-2 TRBV6-5 few ASSYEGRGYT
10 TRBJ1-1 TRBV10-3 . AISAGGAEAF
12 TRBJ2-3 TRBV19 few ASSTLGSTDTQY
12 TRBJ2-1 TRBV12-3/TRBV12-4 many ASSRDRVYNEQF
11 TRBJ2-1 TRBV20-1 . SAEGSSYNEQF
17 TRBJ2-2 TRBV3-1 . ASSQRAGGLRTNTGELF
15 TRBJ2-1 TRBV6-2/TRBV6-3 . ASRRPRSGGSINEQF
15 TRBJ1-2 TRBV27 . ASSLNPQFSITYGYT
14 TRBJ1-1 TRBV4-1 few ASSQGQRRPWGEAF
13 TRBJ2-3 TRBV7-6 many ASSSRGGNTDTQY
10 TRBJ1-6 TRBV20-1 . SARVPNSPLH
12 TRBJ1-6 TRBV5-1 . ASRMGQINSPLH
10 TRBJ1-1 TRBV29-1 few SVVLVNTEAF
12 TRBJ1-2 TRBV3-1 few ASSQEPFVYGYT